The next 21 T cell receptor beta chains were all read from a single sample in a study of blood T cells in healthy people across ages. The use of a sample-barcoded 5' primer and a J-beta primer mix characterized a second PCR of about 7 to 12 cycles. In TCRdb, the 5' RACE reads were re-called with MiXCR into one record per CDR3 protein. The repertoire holds under 2 million distinct CDR3 sequences, with roughly a third as singletons. The sequenced material came from blood. Every receptor here comes from a woman younger than 45 in good health.

This clonotype was picked up a small number of times. This rearrangement joins TRBV20-1 to TRBJ2-7, with a possible D match to TRBD2 (5 bases). CDR1 is DFQATT and CDR2 is SNEGSKA in the germline V gene (reference sequence). The CDR3 is made up of 15 amino acids. V gave up 3 bases and J gave up 2 bases, with 17 bases separating them. The CDR3 spells CSASGEGKRTYEQYF. CDR3 bases: TGCAGTGCTAGTGGAGAAGGGAAGCGGACCTACGAGCAGTACTTC.

V and J are TRBV10-2 and TRBJ2-5, with a tentative D call TRBD2 (5 bases). CDR3 length: 17 residues. V lost 0 bases, J lost 1 base, and 15 bases lay in between. Germline V gene data show CDR1 as WSHSY and CDR2 as SAAADI. The CDR3 region is CASSESRSVAGQETQYF. Here the CDR3 DNA reads TGCGCCAGCAGTGAGTCTCGGTCCGTTGCGGGCCAAGAGACCCAGTACTTC.

A few counts support this clonotype. This chain joins TRBV5-1 and TRBJ2-7; no clear D. Trimming took off 2 bases at V and 0 bases at J, with 12 bases between the two ends. Germline V lookup: CDR1 SGHRS, CDR2 YFSETQ. This CDR3 has 15 amino acids. The CDR3 sequence is CASSFRSDPSYEQYF. The CDR3 region has the DNA TGCGCCAGCAGCTTTCGGTCCGATCCCTCCTACGAGCAGTACTTC.

Only a few counts were recorded for this clonotype. This chain uses TRBV20-1 with TRBJ1-2, with TRBD1 matching over 9 bases. This CDR3 region has 14 residues. The junction had 9 bases not matched to a gene; V was cut back by 3 bases and J by 7 bases. The germline V gene has CDR1 DFQATT and CDR2 SNEGSKA (reference sequence). The CDR3: CSASAPGQGGGYTF. Written as DNA, the CDR3 is TGCAGTGCTAGCGCCCCGGGACAGGGAGGTGGCTACACCTTC.

This sequence joins TRBV2 and TRBJ2-7; unclear D gene. V lost 6 bases and J 2 bases, leaving 14 bases between the germline ends. The CDR3 covers 14 residues. Germline CDR1 SNHLY, CDR2 FYNNEI. CDR3 region: CASRGEIGTYEQYF. The CDR3 nucleotides read TGTGCCAGCAGAGGTGAGATAGGAACCTACGAGCAGTACTTC.

This clonotype was seen just once. The V and J genes are TRBV27 and TRBJ2-7; D gene uncertain. Germline V gives CDR1 MNHEY, CDR2 SMNVEV (reference sequence). The CDR3 covers 14 residues. V lost 5 bases and J 4 bases, leaving 15 bases between the germline ends. This CDR3 reads CASSPGRNLYEQYF. Written as DNA, the CDR3 is TGTGCCAGCAGTCCCGGTCGAAACCTTTACGAGCAGTACTTC.

Only a few counts were recorded for this clonotype. Germline and junction disagree at one end, which may indicate a read error. J is TRBJ1-2 and V is TRBV6-5; D remains unclear. The CDR3 spans 13 residues. Germline CDR1 is MNHEY and CDR2 is SVGAGI. CDR3 loop: CASSYSEGEGYTF. The CDR3 DNA reads TGTGCCAGCAGTTACTCGGAGGGAGAGGGCTACACTTTC.

This clonotype came up many times. V gene TRBV5-6 combines with J gene TRBJ2-5; D perhaps matches TRBD2 (6 bases). This CDR3 comprises 14 residues. The V end was cut by 4 bases, the J end by 3 bases, with 13 bases between. Germline lookup yields CDR1 SGHDT and CDR2 YYEEEE. The CDR3 nucleotides are TGTGCCAGCAGCGCCCCCGGGACTGAAGAGACCCAGTACTTC. Its protein product is CASSAPGTEETQYF. Together with reference TRBV5-6 and TRBJ2-5, the CDR3 gives the full variable domain: DAGVTQSPTHLIKTRGQQVTLRCSPKSGHDTVSWYQQALGQGPQFIFQYYEEEERQRGNFPDRFSGHQFPNYSSELNVNALLLGDSALYLCASSAPGTEETQYFGPGTRLLVL.

The genes are TRBV12-3 or TRBV12-4 and TRBJ1-4; 7 bases agree with TRBD1. The CDR3 is made up of 14 amino acids. Losses at the gene ends were 6 bases for V and 4 bases for J; bases not matched to a gene: 5. The CDR3: CASRRQGLNEKLFF. The CDR3 region has the DNA TGTGCCAGCAGACGACAGGGCCTTAATGAAAAACTGTTTTTT.

Note on this clonotype: One end of the junction fails to match germline, which may point to a read error. V and J are TRBV5-1 and TRBJ2-3, with 8 bases that match TRBD1. Germline V gene data show CDR1 as SGHRS and CDR2 as YFSETQ. The CDR3 spans 16 residues. The CDR3 nucleotides read TGCGCCAGCAGCTTGGCCCCGGGACGGGGGACAGGTACGCAGTATTTT. Translated, it gives CASSLAPGRGTGTQYF.

This chain uses TRBV28 with TRBJ1-2; D is undetermined. The germline CDR1 and CDR2 sequences are MDHEN and SYDVKM. The length of the CDR3 is 12 residues. The V end was cut by 8 bases, the J end by 1 base, with 8 bases between. This CDR3 reads CASHVYNYGYTF. DNA for the CDR3: TGTGCCAGCCACGTCTATAACTATGGCTACACCTTC.

The chain links TRBV6-4 to TRBJ2-1; 15 nucleotides align to TRBD2. Germline V gene lookup returns CDR1 MRHNA and CDR2 SNTAGT. V shed 3 bases, J shed 8 bases, and the junction held 5 bases outside the gene matches. This CDR3 region has 16 residues. The DNA for the CDR3 is TGTGCCAGCAGTGAGAGGACTAGCGGGGGGGCCGATGAGCAGTTCTTC. This translates into CASSERTSGGADEQFF.

This clonotype was counted a few times. The chain links TRBV10-3 to TRBJ2-5; D gene uncertain. V was cut by 2 bases and J by 4 bases, with 14 bases left in between. There are 15 residues in the CDR3. Germline V gene lookup returns CDR1 ENHRY and CDR2 SYGVKD. CDR3 sequence: CAISEGGKPPETQYF. DNA for the CDR3: TGTGCCATCAGTGAGGGCGGTAAGCCTCCAGAGACCCAGTACTTC.

This clonotype was seen ten or more times. The chain joins TRBV20-1 to TRBJ2-5, with no clear D. V lost 5 bases, J lost 4 bases, and 5 bases lay in between. Germline CDR1 reads DFQATT; CDR2 reads SNEGSKA (reference sequence). The CDR3 contains 10 residues. DNA for the CDR3: TGCAGTGCTGCCAGAGAGACCCAGTACTTC. Translated, it gives CSAARETQYF.

V is TRBV10-3 and J is TRBJ2-1, with 10 positions matching TRBD2. Trimming at V came to 5 bases and at J to 7 bases, leaving 2 bases not matched to a gene. Germline values: CDR1 ENHRY, CDR2 SYGVKD. The CDR3 covers 13 residues. CDR3 sequence: CAISPLAGNEQFF. The CDR3 DNA is TGTGCCATCAGTCCACTAGCGGGGAATGAGCAGTTCTTC.

Many counts were recorded for this clonotype. The V call is TRBV6-6, the J call TRBJ1-1; a possible D gene is TRBD1 (5 bases). Germline loops: CDR1 MNHNY, CDR2 SVGAGI (reference sequence). V lost 0 bases, J lost 7 bases, and 21 bases lay in between. CDR3 length: 17 amino acids. The CDR3 reads CASSYSGGVARRDEAFF. The CDR3 DNA is TGTGCCAGCAGTTACTCCGGGGGAGTCGCTCGCCGGGATGAAGCTTTCTTT.

The genes are TRBV14 and TRBJ2-5, with D maybe TRBD2 (7 bases). The CDR3 extends over 16 amino acids. V was trimmed by 4 bases and J by 4 bases, leaving 19 bases between them. Looked up from germline, CDR1 is SGHDN and CDR2 is FVKESK. CDR3 bases: TGTGCCAGCAGCCCCAATGGGGGGGCCCGGGGAGAGACCCAGTACTTC. This sequence encodes CASSPNGGARGETQYF.

This sequence joins TRBV18 and TRBJ1-6, with a tentative D call TRBD1 (5 bases). The CDR3 has 15 amino acids. V shed 4 bases and J shed 11 bases, with 18 bases lying between them. CDR1 is KGHSH and CDR2 is LQKENI in the germline V gene. CDR3 loop: CASSLQGTVIAPLHF. As DNA, the CDR3 is TGTGCCAGCTCACTGCAGGGTACCGTGATAGCACCCCTCCACTTT.

This clonotype has a handful of counts. The genes are TRBV15 and TRBJ2-7; 9 bases agree with TRBD1. Germline CDR1 reads LNHNV; CDR2 reads YYDKDF (reference sequence). V lost 8 bases to trimming and J lost 4 bases; unmatched junction nucleotides: 6. The CDR3 loop spans 13 amino acids. The chain's CDR3 is CATAKDRGYEQYF. The CDR3 nucleotides read TGTGCCACCGCTAAGGACAGGGGTTACGAGCAGTACTTC. The variable domain in full, completed from reference TRBV15 and TRBJ2-7, reads DAMVIQNPRYQVTQFGKPVTLSCSQTLNHNVMYWYQQKSSQAPKLLFHYYDKDFNNEADTPDNFQSRRPNTSFCFLDIRSPGLGDTAMYLCATAKDRGYEQYFGPGTRLTVT.

The table lists this clonotype with a few counts. CDR3 amino acids: CAIRSRTGSYEQYF. CDR3 coding DNA: TGTGCCATCAGATCCCGGACAGGCTCCTACGAGCAGTACTTC. The chain is built from TRBV10-3 and TRBJ2-7; TRBD1 matches at 7 bases. The CDR3 has 14 amino acids. Trimming removed 6 bases from V and 0 bases from J; junction bases left unmatched: 5. Germline V CDR1 and CDR2: ENHRY, SYGVKD.

V is TRBV29-1 and J is TRBJ1-2; TRBD1 might be the D (5 bases). CDR1 and CDR2 (germline): SQVTM, ANQGSEA. This CDR3 has 12 amino acids. V was trimmed by 8 bases and J by 4 bases, leaving 14 bases between them. The CDR3 loop reads CSIPGDGYGYTF. CDR3 DNA sequence: TGCAGCATCCCGGGGGACGGCTATGGCTACACCTTC. The whole variable domain, filled in from reference TRBV29-1 and TRBJ1-2, reads SAVISQKPSRDICQRGTSLTIQCQVDSQVTMMFWYRQQPGQSLTLIATANQGSEATYESGFVIDKFPISRPNLTFSTLTVSNMSPEDSSIYLCSIPGDGYGYTFGSGTRLTVV.